Listed here is a single TCR beta chain. Its antigen is as yet unknown. These data are taken from a study of shared clonotypes between healthy human individuals. Study summary: CD4 naive cells filled three plates per donor, CD4 memory three, CD8 naive two and CD8 memory one. Findings of the study overall: Rarefaction gave evidence that sorted-subset sequencing remained incomplete despite large depth. A handful of donors showed sharing of approximately 5% of naive CD4 clonotypes.

Authors' data handling: Filtering of immunoSEQ junctional sequences could not match full-length read filtering. Clones were sequenced by immunoSEQ multiplex PCR, and TCRdb holds only the in-frame ones, with some missing. V and J calls and clone size are given by that table; D and trimming were obtained from the DNA. The sample has roughly 2,300,000 clones, under 95% seen once. Germline lookup yields CDR1 MDHEN and CDR2 SYDVKM. V was pared by 8 bases and J by 5 bases, with 19 bases between. The CDR3 has 14 residues. The source is a man aged 18 to 35 in good health. Some clones in this sample may be carry-over from other donors' samples. This chain joins TRBV28 and TRBJ2-7, with a tentative D call TRBD2 (6 bases). The sample was naive CD4+ T cells from PBMCs. Indicated subset: CD45RA+ positively selected. The chain's CDR3 is CASCGPGDVHEQYF. CDR3 sequence (DNA): TGTGCCAGCTGCGGACCGGGAGACGTCCACGAGCAGTACTTC.